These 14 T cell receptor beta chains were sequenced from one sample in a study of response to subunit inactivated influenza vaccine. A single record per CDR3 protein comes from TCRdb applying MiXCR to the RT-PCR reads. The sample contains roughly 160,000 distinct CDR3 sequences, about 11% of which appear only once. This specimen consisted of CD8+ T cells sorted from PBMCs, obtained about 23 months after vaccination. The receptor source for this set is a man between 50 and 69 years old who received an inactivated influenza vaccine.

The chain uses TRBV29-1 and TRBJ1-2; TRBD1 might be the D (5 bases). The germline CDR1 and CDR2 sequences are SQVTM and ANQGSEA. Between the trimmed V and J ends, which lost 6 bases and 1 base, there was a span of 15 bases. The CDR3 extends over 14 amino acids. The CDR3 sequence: CSVGPGTGNYGYTF. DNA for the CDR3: TGCAGCGTCGGTCCCGGGACGGGTAACTATGGCTACACCTTC.

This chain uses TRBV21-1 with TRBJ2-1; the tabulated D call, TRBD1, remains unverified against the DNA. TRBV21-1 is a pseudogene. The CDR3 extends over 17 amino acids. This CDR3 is CASSLRLLTGRYNEQFF. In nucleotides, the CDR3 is TGTGCCAGCAGCCTACGACTCTTGACAGGGCGGTACAATGAGCAGTTCTTC.

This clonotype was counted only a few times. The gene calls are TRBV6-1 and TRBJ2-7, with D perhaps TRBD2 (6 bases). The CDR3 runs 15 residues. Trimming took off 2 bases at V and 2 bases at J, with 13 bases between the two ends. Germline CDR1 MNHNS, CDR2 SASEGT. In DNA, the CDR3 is TGTGCCAGCAGTGAATGGGGAGGAGCCGCCTACGAGCAGTACTTC. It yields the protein CASSEWGGAAYEQYF.

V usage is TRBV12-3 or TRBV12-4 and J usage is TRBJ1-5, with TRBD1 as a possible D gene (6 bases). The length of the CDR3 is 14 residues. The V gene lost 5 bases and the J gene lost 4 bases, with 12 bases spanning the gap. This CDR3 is CASSAGQSNQPQHF. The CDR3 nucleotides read TGTGCCAGCAGTGCCGGACAGTCAAATCAGCCCCAGCATTTT.

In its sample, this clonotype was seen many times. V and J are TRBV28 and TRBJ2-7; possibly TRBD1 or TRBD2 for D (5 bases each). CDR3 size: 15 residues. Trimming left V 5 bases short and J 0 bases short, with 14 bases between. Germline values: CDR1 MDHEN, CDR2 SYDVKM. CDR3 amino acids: CASSKPRESSYEQYF. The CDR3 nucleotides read TGTGCCAGCAGTAAACCCAGGGAGAGCTCCTACGAGCAGTACTTC.

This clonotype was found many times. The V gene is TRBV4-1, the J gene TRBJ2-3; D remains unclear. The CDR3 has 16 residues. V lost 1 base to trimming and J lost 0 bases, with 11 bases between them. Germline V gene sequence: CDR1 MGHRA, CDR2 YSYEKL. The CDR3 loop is CASSQAFGSSTDTQYF. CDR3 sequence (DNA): TGCGCCAGCAGCCAAGCTTTCGGGTCTAGCACAGATACGCAGTATTTT.

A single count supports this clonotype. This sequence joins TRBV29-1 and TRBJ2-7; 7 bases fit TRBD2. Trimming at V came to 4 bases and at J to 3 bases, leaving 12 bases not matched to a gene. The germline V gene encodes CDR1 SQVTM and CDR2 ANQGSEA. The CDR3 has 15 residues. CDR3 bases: TGCAGCGTTGGGAGTGTATGGGAGGGGATCTACGAGCAGTACTTC. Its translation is CSVGSVWEGIYEQYF.

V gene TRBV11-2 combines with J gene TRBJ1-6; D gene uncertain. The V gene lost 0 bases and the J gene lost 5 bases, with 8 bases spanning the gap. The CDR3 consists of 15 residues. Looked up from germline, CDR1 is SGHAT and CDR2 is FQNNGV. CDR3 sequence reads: CASSLESEDNSPLHF. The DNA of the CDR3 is TGTGCCAGCAGCTTAGAGTCAGAAGATAATTCACCCCTCCACTTT.

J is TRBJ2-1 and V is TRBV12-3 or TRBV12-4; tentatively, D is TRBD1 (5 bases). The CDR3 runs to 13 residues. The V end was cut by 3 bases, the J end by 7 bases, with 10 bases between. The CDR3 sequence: CASSFLYRNEQFF. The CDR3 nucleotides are TGTGCCAGCAGTTTTTTATACAGGAATGAGCAGTTCTTC.

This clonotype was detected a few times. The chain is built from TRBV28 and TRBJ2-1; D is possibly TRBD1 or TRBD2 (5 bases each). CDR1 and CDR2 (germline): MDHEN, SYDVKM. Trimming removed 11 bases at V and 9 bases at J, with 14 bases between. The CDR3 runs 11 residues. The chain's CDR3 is CAVLRGVEQFF. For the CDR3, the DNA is TGTGCCGTTTTGAGGGGCGTTGAGCAGTTCTTC.

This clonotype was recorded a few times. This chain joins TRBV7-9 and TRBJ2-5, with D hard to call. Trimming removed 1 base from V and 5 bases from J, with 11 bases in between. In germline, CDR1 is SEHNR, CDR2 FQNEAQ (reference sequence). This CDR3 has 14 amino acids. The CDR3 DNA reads TGTGCCAGCAGCTTAGACCCCCATAAGGAGACCCAGTACTTC. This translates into CASSLDPHKETQYF.

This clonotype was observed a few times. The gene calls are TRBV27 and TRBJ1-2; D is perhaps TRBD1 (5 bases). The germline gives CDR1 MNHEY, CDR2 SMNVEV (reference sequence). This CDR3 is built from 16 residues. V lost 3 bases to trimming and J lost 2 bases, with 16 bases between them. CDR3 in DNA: TGTGCCAGCAGTTTTGTAGGGGCGCTATACAACTATGGCTACACCTTC. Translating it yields CASSFVGALYNYGYTF.

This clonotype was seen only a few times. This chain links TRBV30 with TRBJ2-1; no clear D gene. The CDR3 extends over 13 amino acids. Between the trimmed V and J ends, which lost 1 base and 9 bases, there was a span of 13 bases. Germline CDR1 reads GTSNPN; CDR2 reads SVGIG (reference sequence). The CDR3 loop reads CAWSAAFSSEQFF. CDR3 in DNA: TGTGCCTGGAGTGCAGCTTTCTCCAGTGAGCAGTTCTTC.

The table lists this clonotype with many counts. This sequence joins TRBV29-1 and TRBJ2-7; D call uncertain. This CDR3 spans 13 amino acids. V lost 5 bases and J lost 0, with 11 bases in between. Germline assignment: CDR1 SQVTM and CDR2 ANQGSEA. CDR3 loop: CSVLGYVSYEQYF. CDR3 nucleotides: TGCAGCGTTCTGGGATACGTCTCCTACGAGCAGTACTTC.